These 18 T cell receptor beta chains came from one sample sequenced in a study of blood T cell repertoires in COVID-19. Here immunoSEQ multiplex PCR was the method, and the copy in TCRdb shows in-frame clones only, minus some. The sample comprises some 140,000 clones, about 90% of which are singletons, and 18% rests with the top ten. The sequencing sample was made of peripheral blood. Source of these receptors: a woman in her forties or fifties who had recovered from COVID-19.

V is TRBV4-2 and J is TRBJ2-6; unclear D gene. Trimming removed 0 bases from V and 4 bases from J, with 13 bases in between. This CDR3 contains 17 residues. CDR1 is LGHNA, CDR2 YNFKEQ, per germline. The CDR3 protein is CASSQEILAAGANVLTF. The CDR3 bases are TGTGCCAGCAGCCAAGAAATTTTGGCAGCGGGGGCCAACGTCCTGACTTTC.

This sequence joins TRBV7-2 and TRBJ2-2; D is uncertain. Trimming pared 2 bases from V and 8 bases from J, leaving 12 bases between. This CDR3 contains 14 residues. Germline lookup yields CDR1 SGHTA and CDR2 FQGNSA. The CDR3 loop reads CASSLPATVGELFF. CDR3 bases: TGTGCCAGCAGCTTACCCGCAACGGTAGGGGAGCTGTTTTTT.

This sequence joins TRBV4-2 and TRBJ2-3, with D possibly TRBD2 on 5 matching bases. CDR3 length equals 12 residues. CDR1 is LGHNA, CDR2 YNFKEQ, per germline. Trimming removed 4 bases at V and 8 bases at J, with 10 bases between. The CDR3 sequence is CASSRPEGTQYF. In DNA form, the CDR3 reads TGTGCCAGCAGCCGGCCAGAGGGTACGCAGTATTTT.

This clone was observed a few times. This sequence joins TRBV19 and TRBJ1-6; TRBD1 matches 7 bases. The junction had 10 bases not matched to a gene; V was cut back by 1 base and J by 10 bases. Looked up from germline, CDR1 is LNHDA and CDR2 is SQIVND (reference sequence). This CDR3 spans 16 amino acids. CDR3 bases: TGTGCCAGTAGTATAGGCCCGGTCGCAGGGGGGTCACCCCTCCACTTT. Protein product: CASSIGPVAGGSPLHF.

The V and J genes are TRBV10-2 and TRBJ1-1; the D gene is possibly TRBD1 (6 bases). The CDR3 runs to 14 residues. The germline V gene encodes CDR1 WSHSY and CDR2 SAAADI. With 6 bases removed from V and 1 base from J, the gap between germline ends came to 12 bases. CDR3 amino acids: CASRDSVRNTEAFF. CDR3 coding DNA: TGCGCCAGCAGGGACAGTGTACGGAACACTGAAGCTTTCTTT.

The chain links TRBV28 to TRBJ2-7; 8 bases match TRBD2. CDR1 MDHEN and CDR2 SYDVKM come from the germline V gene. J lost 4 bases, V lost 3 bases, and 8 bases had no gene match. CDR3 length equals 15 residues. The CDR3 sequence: CASSFRGGVMYEQYF. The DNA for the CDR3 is TGTGCCAGCAGTTTTCGGGGGGGAGTGATGTACGAGCAGTACTTC.

The CDR3 bases are TGCGCCAGCAGCCCGCGGGACAGGGGAGGTTCACCCCTCCACTTT. Translation: CASSPRDRGGSPLHF. The V call is TRBV4-1, the J call TRBJ1-6; TRBD1 aligns across 10 bases. Germline-derived CDR1 and CDR2 are MGHRA and YSYEKL. This CDR3 has 15 residues. V was pared by 4 bases and J by 9 bases, with 6 bases of the junction left unmatched.

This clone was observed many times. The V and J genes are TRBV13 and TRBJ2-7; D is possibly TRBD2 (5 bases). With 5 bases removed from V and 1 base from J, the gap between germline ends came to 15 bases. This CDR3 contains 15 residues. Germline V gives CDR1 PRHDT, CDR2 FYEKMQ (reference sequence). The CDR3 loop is CASSPGTLPSYEQYF. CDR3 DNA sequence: TGTGCCAGCAGCCCGGGAACTTTACCTTCCTACGAGCAGTACTTC.

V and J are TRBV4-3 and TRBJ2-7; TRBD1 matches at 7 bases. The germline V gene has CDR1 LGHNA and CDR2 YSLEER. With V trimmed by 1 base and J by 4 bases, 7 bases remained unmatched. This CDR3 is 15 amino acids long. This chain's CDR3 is CASSQVRTGQYEQYF. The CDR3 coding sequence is TGCGCCAGCAGCCAAGTCAGGACAGGACAATACGAGCAGTACTTC.

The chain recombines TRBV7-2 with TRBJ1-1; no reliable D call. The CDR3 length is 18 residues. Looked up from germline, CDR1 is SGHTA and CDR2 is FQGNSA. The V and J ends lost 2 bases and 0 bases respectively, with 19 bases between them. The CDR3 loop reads CASSLKRGSLLMNTEAFF. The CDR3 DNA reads TGTGCCAGCAGCTTAAAGAGAGGGTCCCTCTTAATGAACACTGAAGCTTTCTTT.

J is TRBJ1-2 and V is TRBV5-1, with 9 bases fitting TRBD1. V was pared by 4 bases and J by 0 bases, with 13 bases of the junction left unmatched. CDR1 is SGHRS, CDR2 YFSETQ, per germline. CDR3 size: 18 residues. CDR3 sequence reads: CASSAITTGGRSNYGYTF. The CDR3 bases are TGCGCCAGCAGCGCTATCACGACAGGGGGACGGTCTAACTATGGCTACACCTTC.

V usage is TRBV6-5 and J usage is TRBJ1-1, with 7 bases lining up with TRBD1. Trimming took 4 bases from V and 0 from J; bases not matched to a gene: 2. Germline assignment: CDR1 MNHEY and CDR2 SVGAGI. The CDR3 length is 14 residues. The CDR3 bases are TGTGCCAGCAGTTCGGGACAGTTGAACACTGAAGCTTTCTTT. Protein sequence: CASSSGQLNTEAFF.

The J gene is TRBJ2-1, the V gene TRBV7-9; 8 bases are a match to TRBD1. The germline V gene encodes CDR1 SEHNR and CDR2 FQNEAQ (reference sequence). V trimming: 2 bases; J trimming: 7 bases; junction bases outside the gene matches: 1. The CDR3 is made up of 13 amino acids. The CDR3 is CASSLYRGNEQFF. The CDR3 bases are TGTGCCAGCAGCTTATACAGGGGGAATGAGCAGTTCTTC.

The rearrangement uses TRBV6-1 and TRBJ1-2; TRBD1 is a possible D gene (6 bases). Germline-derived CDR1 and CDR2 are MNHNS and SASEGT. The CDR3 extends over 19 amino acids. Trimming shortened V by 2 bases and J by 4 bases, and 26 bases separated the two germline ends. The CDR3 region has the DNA TGTGCCAGCAGTGAATGGGTACCGGGACAACTGCTTTGGAGCTATGGCTACACCTTC. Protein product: CASSEWVPGQLLWSYGYTF.

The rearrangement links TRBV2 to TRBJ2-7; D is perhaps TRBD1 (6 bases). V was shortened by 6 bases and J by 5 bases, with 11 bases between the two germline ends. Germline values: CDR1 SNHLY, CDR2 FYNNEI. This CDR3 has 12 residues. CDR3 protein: CASSYAGDEQYF. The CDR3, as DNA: TGTGCCAGCAGCTACGCAGGGGACGAGCAGTACTTC.

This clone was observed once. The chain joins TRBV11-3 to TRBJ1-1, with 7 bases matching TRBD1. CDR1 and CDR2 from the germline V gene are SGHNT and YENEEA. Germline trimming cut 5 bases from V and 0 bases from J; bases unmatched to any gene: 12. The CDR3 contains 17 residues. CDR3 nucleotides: TGTGCCAGCAGCGGGGGACAGTGGGGGATTGTGAACACTGAAGCTTTCTTT. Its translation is CASSGGQWGIVNTEAFF. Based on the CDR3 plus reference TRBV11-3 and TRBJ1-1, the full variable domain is EAGVVQSPRYKIIEKKQPVAFWCNPISGHNTLYWYLQNLGQGPELLIRYENEEAVDDSQLPKDRFSAERLKGVDSTLKIQPAELGDSAVYLCASSGGQWGIVNTEAFFGQGTRLTVV.

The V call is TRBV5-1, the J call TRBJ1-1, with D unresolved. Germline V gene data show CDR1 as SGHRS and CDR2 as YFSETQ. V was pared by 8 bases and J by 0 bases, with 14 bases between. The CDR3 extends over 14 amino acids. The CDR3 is CASRDLTVNTEAFF. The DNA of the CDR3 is TGCGCCAGTCGAGATTTGACTGTGAACACTGAAGCTTTCTTT. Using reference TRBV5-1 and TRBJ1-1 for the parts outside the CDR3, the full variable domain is KAGVTQTPRYLIKTRGQQVTLSCSPISGHRSVSWYQQTPGQGLQFLFEYFSETQRNKGNFPGRFSGRQFSNSRSEMNVSTLELGDSALYLCASRDLTVNTEAFFGQGTRLTVV.

CDR3 DNA: TGTGCCAGCAGCTTCCTTGGGCCTGGGAATGAGCAGTTCTTC. Protein: CASSFLGPGNEQFF. The chain recombines TRBV7-2 with TRBJ2-1; unclear D gene. Germline CDR1 reads SGHTA; CDR2 reads FQGNSA. The CDR3 runs to 14 residues. V was clipped by 3 bases and J by 7 bases, with 13 bases between them.